Sequencing of this T cell receptor (beta chain) was carried out in a study of CD8 T cells in ankylosing spondylitis. Study-level results: Reportedly, disease-linked clones are significantly enriched in ankylosing spondylitis patients' matched synovial fluid. Past research had described some motif variants in reactive arthritis synovial fluid and blood. A TCR beta motif of several highly homologous variants seemed to mark ankylosing spondylitis blood.

V was trimmed by 3 bases and J by 2 bases, leaving 15 bases between them. Germline V gene data show CDR1 as SGHRS and CDR2 as YFSETQ. The CDR3 sequence is 16 residues long. Construction of TCR beta libraries was performed using quantitative 5'-RACE with molecular barcodes. From the 5' RACE reads, TCRdb called clonotypes with MiXCR, one entry per CDR3 protein. Altogether 200,000 to 300,000 distinct CDR3 sequences are present, around 7.8% being singletons, with the ten largest covering 6.5% to 7%. This clonotype was found many times. The antigen is undetermined. This sequence originates from a male donor with ankylosing spondylitis or in good health (not recorded which). The chain combines TRBV5-1 with TRBJ2-1, with a possible D match to TRBD1 (5 bases). Sequencing used blood, either unsorted or a sorted T cell fraction (not recorded which). The CDR3 is CASSSAGMLTYNEQFF. The CDR3 region has the DNA TGCGCCAGCAGCTCGGCAGGGATGTTGACCTACAATGAGCAGTTCTTC.